A selection of T cell receptor beta chains follows, all from one sample in a study of T cell changes during pregnancy in multiple sclerosis. The protocol was immunoSEQ multiplex PCR, while the TCRdb copy is restricted to in-frame clones and leaves out a portion. Of about 67,000 clones listed, about 88% are singletons. The input for sequencing was peripheral blood, taken in the first trimester of pregnancy. The source of these receptors is a female donor with multiple sclerosis, enrolled in a pregnancy study. Both conserved end residues are part of each CDR3. The D gene is left open where the match is weak. The listing skips clone size in some rows; elsewhere it reads once, few, many or a size class.

clone_size | j_call | v_call | d_call | cdr3_aa | cdr3_nt
. | TRBJ1-3 | TRBV30 | . | CAWSTGGNTIYF | TGTGCCTGGAGTACTGGTGGAAACACCATATATTTT
. | TRBJ2-7 | TRBV5-1 | . | CASSLAAGLAFYEQYF | TGCGCCAGCAGCTTGGCGGCGGGGCTCGCCTTCTACGAGCAGTACTTC
. | TRBJ2-7 | TRBV27 | TRBD1 | CASSAFGTGLNEQYF | TGTGCCAGCAGTGCCTTCGGGACAGGGTTGAACGAGCAGTACTTC
. | TRBJ1-2 | TRBV4-3 | TRBD1 | CASSIRPGQDTNYGYTF | TGCGCCAGCAGCATCCGCCCGGGACAGGACACTAACTATGGCTACACCTTC
few | TRBJ1-5 | TRBV19 | . | CASSRRGLNQPQHF | TGTGCCAGTAGCCGGAGAGGGCTAAATCAGCCCCAGCATTTT
. | TRBJ1-1 | TRBV5-8 | . | CASSFAGFVYTEAFF | TGTGCCAGCAGCTTCGCAGGGTTCGTATACACTGAAGCTTTCTTT
. | TRBJ2-3 | TRBV7-6 | TRBD2 | CASKWGGLSTDTQYF | TGTGCCAGCAAGTGGGGGGGATTGAGCACAGATACGCAGTATTTT
. | TRBJ1-5 | TRBV7-9 | . | CASSFSQGLLDNQPQHF | TGTGCCAGCAGCTTTTCGCAGGGTTTATTGGACAATCAGCCCCAGCATTTT
. | TRBJ2-2 | TRBV5-8 | . | CASSSPRTAYTGELFF | TGTGCCAGCAGCAGCCCTAGGACAGCCTACACCGGGGAGCTGTTTTTT
. | TRBJ1-5 | TRBV2 | TRBD1 | CASSPQGASNQPQHF | TGTGCCAGCAGCCCTCAGGGGGCTAGCAATCAGCCCCAGCATTTT
. | TRBJ1-2 | TRBV9 | . | CASSVARNDAGYTF | TGTGCCAGCAGCGTAGCTAGAAATGATGCTGGCTACACCTTC
. | TRBJ2-1 | TRBV5-1 | TRBD2 | CASSVGLAGVIPYNEQFF | TGCGCCAGCAGCGTAGGACTAGCGGGAGTTATTCCCTACAATGAGCAGTTCTTC
. | TRBJ2-5 | TRBV9 | TRBD2 | CASSSRVGLAGRETQYF | TGTGCCAGCAGCTCTCGGGTCGGGCTAGCGGGGCGAGAGACCCAGTACTTC
. | TRBJ2-1 | TRBV27 | TRBD1 | CASGTGSYNEQFF | TGTGCCAGCGGGACAGGGTCCTACAATGAGCAGTTCTTC
. | TRBJ1-1 | TRBV9 | . | CASSAGQTNAAFF | TGTGCCAGCAGCGCTGGACAGACAAACGCTGCTTTCTTT
. | TRBJ2-7 | TRBV5-1 | . | CASSFNFYEQYF | TGCGCCAGCAGCTTTAACTTCTACGAGCAGTACTTC
. | TRBJ1-2 | TRBV7-9 | TRBD1 | CASSGKGAVYGYTF | TGTGCCAGCAGCGGTAAGGGGGCTGTCTATGGCTACACCTTC